Sequencing of this T cell receptor beta chain was carried out in a study of CD8 T cells in ankylosing spondylitis. Whole-study results and caveats: CD8+ disease-linked clones were present at relatively low frequencies in blood. Earlier literature documents some of the motif variants in reactive arthritis synovial fluid and blood. For ankylosing spondylitis blood, a TCR beta motif of under ten highly homologous variants appeared characteristic. Disease-linked clones reportedly concentrated significantly in matched ankylosing spondylitis synovial fluid.

Generation of TCR beta libraries employed quantitative 5'-RACE incorporating molecular barcodes. Via MiXCR, TCRdb re-called the 5' RACE reads, giving one row per CDR3 protein. The sample lists 400,000 to 450,000 distinct CDR3 sequences; about 15% were seen once. The CDR3 runs 14 residues. V dropped 5 bases and J dropped 7 bases, with 18 bases sitting between them. Germline CDR1 reads DFQATT; CDR2 reads SNEGSKA (reference sequence). For this clonotype: Its cognate antigen is unknown.

Sequenced input: blood, either unsorted or a sorted T cell fraction (not recorded which). The clonotype comes from a male donor with ankylosing spondylitis. This chain links TRBV20-1 with TRBJ2-1; no reliable D call. CDR3 loop: CSALWASFPNEQFF. DNA of the CDR3: TGCAGTGCTCTCTGGGCTAGTTTCCCTAATGAGCAGTTCTTC.